A single sample gave rise to the 20 T cell receptor beta chains below, sequenced in a study of beta chain features in type 1 diabetes. Antigens of these TCRs are unknown. Findings and limits, study-wide: Significant though moderate, a shortening of TCRB CDR3s appeared in all four CD4+ subsets of Type 1 diabetes patients.

The entirety of the isolated RNA underwent reverse transcription, so expressed TCRB transcripts were sequenced. Profiling relied on immunoSEQ multiplex PCR, and the TCRdb table lists in-frame clones only, not all of them. The sample records roughly 300,000 clones, roughly 8.8% being singletons. Source material: central memory CD4+ T cells from blood. These receptors all come from a man under 40 with type 1 diabetes.

The sample holds a few counts of this clone. This chain joins TRBV30 and TRBJ1-2; no reliable D call. Trimming cost V 2 bases and J 0 bases, with 13 bases left between them. CDR1 is GTSNPN, CDR2 SVGIG, per germline (reference sequence). CDR3 length: 15 residues. In nucleotides, the CDR3 is TGTGCCTGGAGTAGGGTGGCGGGAGCTAACTATGGCTACACCTTC. Residues: CAWSRVAGANYGYTF.

This clone has only a few counts. The gene calls are TRBV7-2 and TRBJ2-3; D is ambiguous. V lost 5 bases, J lost 5 bases, and 11 bases lay in between. This CDR3 contains 13 residues. Germline CDR1 is SGHTA and CDR2 is FQGNSA. The chain's CDR3 is CASSPSVLDTQYF. The CDR3, as DNA: TGTGCCAGCAGCCCTTCCGTCCTAGATACGCAGTATTTT.

The table lists this clone with a few counts. The chain couples TRBV25-1 to TRBJ1-2; 7 bases fit TRBD1. The CDR3 contains 13 residues. The ends lost 4 bases at V and 2 bases at J; junction bases unmatched: 1. Germline V lookup: CDR1 MGHDK, CDR2 SYGVNS. CDR3 residues: CASSATGNYGYTF. The CDR3 nucleotides are TGTGCCAGCAGTGCGACAGGGAACTATGGCTACACCTTC.

This clone was seen many times. The chain is built from TRBV6-1 and TRBJ2-1; unclear D gene. V lost 3 bases and J lost 0, with 12 bases in between. The CDR3 extends over 16 amino acids. Per germline, CDR1 MNHNS and CDR2 SASEGT. CDR3 amino acids: CASSDQPSYSYNEQFF. The CDR3 DNA is TGTGCCAGCAGTGACCAACCAAGCTACTCCTACAATGAGCAGTTCTTC.

This clone was detected a few times. Written as DNA, the CDR3 is TGTGCCAGCAGCTACACAGGCACAGATACGCAGTATTTT. It encodes CASSYTGTDTQYF. This chain links TRBV7-9 with TRBJ2-3; D call uncertain. The germline CDR1 and CDR2 sequences are SEHNR and FQNEAQ (reference sequence). V was clipped by 4 bases and J by 1 base, with 6 bases between them. The CDR3 loop spans 13 amino acids.

This clone was detected a few times. CDR3 bases: TGTGCCAGCAGCTTCTCTAGCGGGGGTCCCCGCTCCTACAATGAGCAGTTCTTC. As protein: CASSFSSGGPRSYNEQFF. The chain joins TRBV7-8 to TRBJ2-1, with 10 bases lining up with TRBD2. After removal of 3 bases from V and 0 bases from J, the junction contained 8 bases not matched to a gene. Germline V gene sequence: CDR1 SGHVS, CDR2 FQNEAQ. The CDR3 length is 18 residues.

The chain uses TRBV6-6 and TRBJ2-7, with D perhaps given as TRBD1 or TRBD2 (5 bases each). The CDR3 consists of 15 residues. V lost 6 bases and J lost 1, with 16 bases in between. Germline values: CDR1 MNHNY, CDR2 SVGAGI (reference sequence). The CDR3 nucleotides read TGTGCCAGCAGACGCGCCCGGGGCGGATCCTACGAGCAGTACTTC. Its translation: CASRRARGGSYEQYF.

The rearrangement joins TRBV29-1 to TRBJ2-7, with D uncertain. CDR1 is SQVTM and CDR2 is ANQGSEA in the germline V gene. This CDR3 has 14 amino acids. V dropped 4 bases and J dropped 0 bases, with 13 bases sitting between them. CDR3 nucleotides: TGCAGCGTTGTAACCCAGCCGAACTCCTACGAGCAGTACTTC. This translates into CSVVTQPNSYEQYF.

This clone was counted ten times or more. This chain links TRBV7-2 with TRBJ1-5, with D possibly being TRBD1 (6 bases). The CDR3 contains 13 residues. The germline V gene has CDR1 SGHTA and CDR2 FQGNSA. Trimming stripped 2 bases from V and 5 bases from J, with 7 bases between. For the CDR3, the DNA is TGTGCCAGCAGCTTATCAGGGGATCAGCCCCAGCATTTT. Protein sequence: CASSLSGDQPQHF.

The CDR3 DNA follows: TGCAGCGCCGCGGGGACAGGGGTTCGGGAGACCCAGTACTTC. This encodes CSAAGTGVRETQYF. The gene calls are TRBV29-1 and TRBJ2-5; 10 bases agree with TRBD1. The V gene end was trimmed by 7 bases and the J gene end by 5 bases; junction bases not matched to a gene: 10. The germline gives CDR1 SQVTM, CDR2 ANQGSEA. The CDR3 is 14 amino acids.

The table lists this clone with a few counts. The chain recombines TRBV5-1 with TRBJ1-1; possible D gene TRBD1, 5 bases. The CDR3 is 13 amino acids. Germline values: CDR1 SGHRS, CDR2 YFSETQ. The V end lost 10 bases, the J end lost 0 bases, and 13 bases lay between the germline ends. CDR3: CASASGLNTEAFF. CDR3 sequence (DNA): TGCGCCTCCGCCTCGGGGCTGAACACTGAAGCTTTCTTT. The complete variable domain, with remaining parts taken from reference TRBV5-1 and TRBJ1-1, reads KAGVTQTPRYLIKTRGQQVTLSCSPISGHRSVSWYQQTPGQGLQFLFEYFSETQRNKGNFPGRFSGRQFSNSRSEMNVSTLELGDSALYLCASASGLNTEAFFGQGTRLTVV.

This chain links TRBV5-5 with TRBJ2-5, with 9 bases fitting TRBD1. J was trimmed by 2 bases and V by 6 bases; bases with no gene match: 8. The CDR3 has 15 residues. Germline V gives CDR1 SGHKS, CDR2 YYEKEE (reference sequence). This CDR3 is CASNPRDRDQETQYF. The CDR3 DNA follows: TGTGCCAGCAACCCCCGGGACAGGGATCAAGAGACCCAGTACTTC.

This clone appeared a few times. V usage is TRBV5-4 and J usage is TRBJ2-1; 13 nucleotides match TRBD2. Germline loops: CDR1 SGHNT, CDR2 YYREEE (reference sequence). Trimming removed 2 bases from V and 4 bases from J; junction bases left unmatched: 3. The CDR3 is 16 residues long. CDR3: CASSFGTSGAYNEQFF. The CDR3 DNA reads as TGTGCCAGCAGCTTCGGGACTAGCGGGGCATACAATGAGCAGTTCTTC.

The chain carries TRBV7-2 and TRBJ1-2; D not certain. With 0 bases removed from V and 7 bases from J, the gap between germline ends came to 9 bases. The CDR3 contains 13 residues. CDR1 SGHTA and CDR2 FQGNSA come from the germline V gene. Here the CDR3 reads CASSLATGSGYTF. Here the CDR3 DNA reads TGTGCCAGCAGCTTAGCGACCGGGAGTGGCTACACCTTC. Supplemented by reference TRBV7-2 and TRBJ1-2, the full variable domain reads GAGVSQSPSNKVTEKGKDVELRCDPISGHTALYWYRQSLGQGLEFLIYFQGNSAPDKSGLPSDRFSAERTGGSVSTLTIQRTQQEDSAVYLCASSLATGSGYTFGSGTRLTVV.

This clone showed up just a few times. The chain is built from TRBV7-2 and TRBJ2-7; no firm D call. Germline V CDR1 and CDR2: SGHTA, FQGNSA. This CDR3 spans 13 amino acids. The ends were cut back, 4 bases at V and 7 bases at J, with 14 bases in the middle. This CDR3 reads CASSSRFSDEQYF. DNA for the CDR3: TGTGCCAGCAGCTCCCGTTTTTCGGATGAGCAGTACTTC.

The CDR3 protein is CASSLGQGHSPLHF. The CDR3 DNA is TGTGCCAGCAGCCTTGGACAGGGGCATTCACCCCTCCACTTT. The chain carries TRBV7-2 and TRBJ1-6; 9 nucleotides agree with TRBD1. Germline V CDR1 and CDR2: SGHTA, FQGNSA. V shed 5 bases, J shed 8 bases, and the junction held 4 bases outside the gene matches. The CDR3 is 14 residues long.

This clone was seen a few times. The gene calls are TRBV7-2 and TRBJ1-2; 9 bases are shared with TRBD1. Germline CDR1 is SGHTA and CDR2 is FQGNSA. V shed 1 base and J 4 bases; nucleotides not matched to a gene: 4. CDR3 length: 15 residues. As DNA, the CDR3 is TGTGCCAGCAGCTTAGTAACAGGGGGCGCCTATGGCTACACCTTC. Translated, it gives CASSLVTGGAYGYTF.

The chain has TRBV7-2 and TRBJ1-4; D perhaps matches TRBD1 (5 bases). With 0 bases removed from V and 8 bases from J, the gap between germline ends came to 16 bases. The CDR3 covers 16 residues. Germline V CDR1 and CDR2: SGHTA, FQGNSA. The CDR3 region is CASSLAMGRAVEKLFF. CDR3 DNA: TGTGCCAGCAGCTTAGCGATGGGCAGGGCCGTGGAAAAACTGTTTTTT.

The rearrangement uses TRBV9 and TRBJ2-5; perhaps D is TRBD1 or TRBD2 (5 bases each). The CDR3 sequence is 16 residues long. Germline lookup yields CDR1 SGDLS and CDR2 YYNGEE. The germline V and J ends were trimmed by 0 bases and 1 base, with 13 bases remaining between them. The CDR3 nucleotides are TGTGCCAGCAGCGTAGCTACGGGGCTAGCCCAAGAGACCCAGTACTTC. Protein product: CASSVATGLAQETQYF.

This chain connects TRBV28 to TRBJ2-2; D gene unclear. Germline V gene sequence: CDR1 MDHEN, CDR2 SYDVKM. The CDR3 is 14 amino acids. With 5 bases removed from V and 3 bases from J, the gap between germline ends came to 10 bases. The CDR3 region is CASSPARDTGELFF. DNA of the CDR3: TGTGCCAGCAGTCCGGCCCGGGACACCGGGGAGCTGTTTTTT.